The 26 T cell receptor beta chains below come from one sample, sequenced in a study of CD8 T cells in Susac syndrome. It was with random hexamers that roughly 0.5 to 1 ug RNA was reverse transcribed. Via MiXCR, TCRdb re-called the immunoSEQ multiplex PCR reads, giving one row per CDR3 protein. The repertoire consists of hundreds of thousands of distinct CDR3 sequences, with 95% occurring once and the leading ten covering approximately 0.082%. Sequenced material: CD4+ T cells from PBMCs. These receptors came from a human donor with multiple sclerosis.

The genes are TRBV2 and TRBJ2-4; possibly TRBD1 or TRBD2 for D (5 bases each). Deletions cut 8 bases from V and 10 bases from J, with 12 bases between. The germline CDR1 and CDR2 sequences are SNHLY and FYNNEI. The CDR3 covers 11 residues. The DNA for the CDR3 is TGTGCCAGCCGGGACCTCCAAATTCAGTACTTC. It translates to CASRDLQIQYF.

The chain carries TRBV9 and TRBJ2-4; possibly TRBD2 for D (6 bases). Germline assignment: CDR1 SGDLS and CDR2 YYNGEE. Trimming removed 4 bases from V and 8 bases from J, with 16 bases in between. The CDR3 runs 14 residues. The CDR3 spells CASSPRGGGDIQYF. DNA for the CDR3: TGTGCCAGCAGCCCCCGGGGAGGTGGAGACATTCAGTACTTC.

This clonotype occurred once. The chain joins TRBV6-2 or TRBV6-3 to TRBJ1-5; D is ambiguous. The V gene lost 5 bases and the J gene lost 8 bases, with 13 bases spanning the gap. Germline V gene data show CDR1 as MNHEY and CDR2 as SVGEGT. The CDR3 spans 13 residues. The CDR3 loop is CASSPLDREPQHF. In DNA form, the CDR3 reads TGTGCCAGCAGTCCTCTTGACCGAGAGCCCCAGCATTTT.

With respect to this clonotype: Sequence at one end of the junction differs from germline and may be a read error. The CDR3 here is CASSLDVGNTIYF. DNA for the CDR3: TGTGCTAGCAGCTTAGACGTTGGAAACACCATATATTTT. The chain links TRBV7-7 to TRBJ1-3; no clear D. This CDR3 is 13 amino acids long. The germline CDR1 and CDR2 sequences are SSHAT and FNYEAQ (reference sequence).

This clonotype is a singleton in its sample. The DNA for the CDR3 is TGTGCCAGCAGCGCCATAGCTAACTATGGCTACACCTTC. This codes for CASSAIANYGYTF. This chain joins TRBV9 and TRBJ1-2; no reliable D call. CDR3 size: 13 residues. Trimming pared 3 bases from V and 0 bases from J, leaving 6 bases between. The germline CDR1 and CDR2 sequences are SGDLS and YYNGEE.

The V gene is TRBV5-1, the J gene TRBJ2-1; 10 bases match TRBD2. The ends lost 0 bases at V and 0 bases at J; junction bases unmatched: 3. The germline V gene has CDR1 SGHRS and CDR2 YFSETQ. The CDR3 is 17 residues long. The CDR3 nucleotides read TGCGCCAGCAGCTTGGAGGCTAGCGGGGGCTCCTACAATGAGCAGTTCTTC. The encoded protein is CASSLEASGGSYNEQFF.

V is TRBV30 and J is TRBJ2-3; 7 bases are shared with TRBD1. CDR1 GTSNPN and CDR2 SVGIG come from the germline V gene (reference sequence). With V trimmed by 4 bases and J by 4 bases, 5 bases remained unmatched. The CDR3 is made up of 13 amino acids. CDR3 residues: CAWKRDSPDTQYF. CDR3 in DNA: TGTGCCTGGAAACGGGACAGCCCAGATACGCAGTATTTT.

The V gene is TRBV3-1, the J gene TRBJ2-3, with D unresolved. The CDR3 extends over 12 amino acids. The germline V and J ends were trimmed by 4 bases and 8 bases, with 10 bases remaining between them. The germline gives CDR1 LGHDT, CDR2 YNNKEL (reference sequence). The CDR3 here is CASSLSLSTQYF. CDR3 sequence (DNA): TGTGCCAGCAGCCTAAGCCTCAGTACGCAGTATTTT.

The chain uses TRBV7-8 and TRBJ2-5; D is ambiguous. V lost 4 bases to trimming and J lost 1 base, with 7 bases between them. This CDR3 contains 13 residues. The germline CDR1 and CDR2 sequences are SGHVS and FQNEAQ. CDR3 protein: CASSSLFQETQYF. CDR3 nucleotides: TGTGCCAGCAGCTCCCTATTCCAAGAGACCCAGTACTTC.

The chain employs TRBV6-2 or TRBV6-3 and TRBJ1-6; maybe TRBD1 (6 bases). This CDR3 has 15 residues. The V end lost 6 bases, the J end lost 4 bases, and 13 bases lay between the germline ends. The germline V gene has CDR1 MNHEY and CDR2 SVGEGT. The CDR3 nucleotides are TGTGCCAGCAGCCCTGGACAGAATTATAATTCACCCCTCCACTTT. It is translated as CASSPGQNYNSPLHF.

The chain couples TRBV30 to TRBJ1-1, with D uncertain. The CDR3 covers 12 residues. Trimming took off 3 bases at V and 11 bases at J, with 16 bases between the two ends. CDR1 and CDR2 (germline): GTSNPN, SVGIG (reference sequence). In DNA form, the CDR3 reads TGTGCCTGGAGCTCCGATGGGGTGATGGCTTTCTTT. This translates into CAWSSDGVMAFF.

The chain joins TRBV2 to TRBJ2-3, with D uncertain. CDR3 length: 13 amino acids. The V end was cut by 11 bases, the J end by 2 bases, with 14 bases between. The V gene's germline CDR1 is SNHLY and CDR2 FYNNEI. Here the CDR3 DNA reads TGTGCCGCTACCCCGTTGACCACAGATACGCAGTATTTT. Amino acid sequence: CAATPLTTDTQYF. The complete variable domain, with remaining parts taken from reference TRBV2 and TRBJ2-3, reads EPEVTQTPSHQVTQMGQEVILRCVPISNHLYFYWYRQILGQKVEFLVSFYNNEISEKSEIFDDQFSVERPDGSNFTLKIRSTKLEDSAMYFCAATPLTTDTQYFGPGTRLTVL.

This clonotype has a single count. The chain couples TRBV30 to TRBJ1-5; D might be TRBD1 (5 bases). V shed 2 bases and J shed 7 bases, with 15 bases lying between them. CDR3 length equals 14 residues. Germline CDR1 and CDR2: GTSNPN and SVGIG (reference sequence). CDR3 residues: CAWSPGLGRQPQHF. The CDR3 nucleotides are TGTGCCTGGAGTCCGGGGCTCGGCAGGCAGCCCCAGCATTTT.

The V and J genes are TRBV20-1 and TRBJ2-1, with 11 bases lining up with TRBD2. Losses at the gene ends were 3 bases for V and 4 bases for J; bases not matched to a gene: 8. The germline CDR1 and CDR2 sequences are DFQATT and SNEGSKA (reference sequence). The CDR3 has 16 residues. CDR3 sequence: CSARVPGLAAYNEQFF. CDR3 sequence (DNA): TGCAGTGCTAGGGTCCCGGGACTAGCGGCGTACAATGAGCAGTTCTTC.

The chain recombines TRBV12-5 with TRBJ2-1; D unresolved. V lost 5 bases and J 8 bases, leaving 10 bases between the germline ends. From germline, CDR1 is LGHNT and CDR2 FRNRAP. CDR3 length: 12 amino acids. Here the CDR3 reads CASGVSVYEQFF. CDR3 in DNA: TGTGCTAGTGGTGTAAGCGTCTATGAGCAGTTCTTC.

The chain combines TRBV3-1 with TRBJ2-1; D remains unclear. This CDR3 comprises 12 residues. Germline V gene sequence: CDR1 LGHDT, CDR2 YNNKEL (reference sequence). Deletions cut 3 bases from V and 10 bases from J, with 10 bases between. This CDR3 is CASSQVPEEQFF. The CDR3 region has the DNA TGTGCCAGCAGCCAGGTGCCTGAGGAGCAGTTCTTC.

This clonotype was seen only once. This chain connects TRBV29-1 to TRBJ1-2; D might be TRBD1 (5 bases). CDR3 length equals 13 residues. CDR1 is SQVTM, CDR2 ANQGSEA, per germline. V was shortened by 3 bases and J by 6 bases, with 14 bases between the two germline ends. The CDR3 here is CSVERGWGDGYTF. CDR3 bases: TGCAGCGTTGAGAGGGGCTGGGGAGATGGCTACACCTTC.

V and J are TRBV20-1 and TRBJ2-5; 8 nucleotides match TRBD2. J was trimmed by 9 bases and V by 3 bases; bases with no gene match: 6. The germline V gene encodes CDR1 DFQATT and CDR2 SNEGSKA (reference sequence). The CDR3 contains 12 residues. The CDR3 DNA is TGCAGTGCTAGGCTAGCGGGTGGGGCCCAGTACTTC. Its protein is CSARLAGGAQYF.

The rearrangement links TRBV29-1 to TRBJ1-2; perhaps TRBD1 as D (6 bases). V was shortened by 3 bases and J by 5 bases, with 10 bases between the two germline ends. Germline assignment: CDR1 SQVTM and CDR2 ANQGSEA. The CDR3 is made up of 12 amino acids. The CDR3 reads CSVDGGAYGYTF. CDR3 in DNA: TGCAGCGTTGACGGGGGGGCATATGGCTACACCTTC. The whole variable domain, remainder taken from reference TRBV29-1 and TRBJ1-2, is SAVISQKPSRDICQRGTSLTIQCQVDSQVTMMFWYRQQPGQSLTLIATANQGSEATYESGFVIDKFPISRPNLTFSTLTVSNMSPEDSSIYLCSVDGGAYGYTFGSGTRLTVV.

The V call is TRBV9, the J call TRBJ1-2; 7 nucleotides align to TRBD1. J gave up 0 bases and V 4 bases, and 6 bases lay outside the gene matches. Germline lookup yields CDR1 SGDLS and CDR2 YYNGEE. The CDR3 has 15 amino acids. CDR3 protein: CASSPWDRSNYGYTF. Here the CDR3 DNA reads TGTGCCAGCAGCCCGTGGGACAGATCTAACTATGGCTACACCTTC.

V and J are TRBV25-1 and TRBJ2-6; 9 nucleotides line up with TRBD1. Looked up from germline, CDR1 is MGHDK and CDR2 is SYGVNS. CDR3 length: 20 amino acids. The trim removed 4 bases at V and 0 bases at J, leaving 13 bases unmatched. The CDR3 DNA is TGTGCCAGCAGTGCATCACTGGGACAGGGAACCCCCTCTGGGGCCAACGTCCTGACTTTC. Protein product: CASSASLGQGTPSGANVLTF.

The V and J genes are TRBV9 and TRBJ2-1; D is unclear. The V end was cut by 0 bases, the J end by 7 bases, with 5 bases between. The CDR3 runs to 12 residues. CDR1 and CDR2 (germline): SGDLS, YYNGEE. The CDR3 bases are TGTGCCAGCAGCGTAGGGGATAATGAGCAGTTCTTC. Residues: CASSVGDNEQFF.

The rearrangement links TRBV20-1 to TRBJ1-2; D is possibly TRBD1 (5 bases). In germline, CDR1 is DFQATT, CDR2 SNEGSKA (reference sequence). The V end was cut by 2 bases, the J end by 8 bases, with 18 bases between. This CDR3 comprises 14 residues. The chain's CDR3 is CSARHPAPGDGYTF. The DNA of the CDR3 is TGCAGTGCTAGACACCCCGCCCCTGGGGACGGCTACACCTTC.

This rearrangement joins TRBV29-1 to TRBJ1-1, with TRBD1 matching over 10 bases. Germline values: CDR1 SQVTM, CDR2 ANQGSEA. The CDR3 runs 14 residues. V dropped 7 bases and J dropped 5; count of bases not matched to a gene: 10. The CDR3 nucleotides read TGCAGCGCGACGACAGGGGGCGCGGGAACTGAAGCTTTCTTT. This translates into CSATTGGAGTEAFF.

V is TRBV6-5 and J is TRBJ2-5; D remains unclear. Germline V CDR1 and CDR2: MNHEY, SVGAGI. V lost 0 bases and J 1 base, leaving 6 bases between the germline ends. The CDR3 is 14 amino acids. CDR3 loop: CASSYSTLQETQYF. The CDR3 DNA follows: TGTGCCAGCAGTTACTCGACTCTCCAAGAGACCCAGTACTTC.

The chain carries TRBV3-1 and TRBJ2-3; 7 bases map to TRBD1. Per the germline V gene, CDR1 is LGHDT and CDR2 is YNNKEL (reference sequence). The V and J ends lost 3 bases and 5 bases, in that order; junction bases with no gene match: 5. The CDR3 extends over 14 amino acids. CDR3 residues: CASSQNPGGDTQYF. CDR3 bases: TGTGCCAGCAGCCAGAACCCAGGGGGAGATACGCAGTATTTT.